This T cell receptor (beta chain) was captured by sequencing in a study of cytomegalovirus exposure and HLA in healthy donors. Findings and caveats of the study: An apparent linkage of common viral pathogens to several of the most significant clusters emerged in a later analysis.

With respect to this clone: No antigen is known for it.

Per germline, CDR1 SGHTS and CDR2 YDEGEE. Trimming took off 4 bases at V and 8 bases at J, with 19 bases between the two ends. The CDR3 is 15 amino acids. PCR primers comprised 60 Vbeta and 13 Jbeta primers. Using immunoSEQ multiplex PCR, the repertoire was profiled, and TCRdb retains in-frame clones only, with some absent. This table holds 130,000 or so clones. This chain connects TRBV5-8 to TRBJ1-5, with TRBD1 as a possible D gene (6 bases). Sample: PBMCs. The sequence was obtained from a woman in her late teens or twenties in good health and CMV-seronegative. CDR3 amino acids: CASSHGTNFREPQHF. Written as DNA, the CDR3 is TGTGCCAGCAGCCACGGGACAAACTTTAGGGAGCCCCAGCATTTT.